The rows below give T cell receptor beta chains drawn from one sample of a study of blood T cell repertoires in COVID-19. Clones were read by immunoSEQ multiplex PCR, and TCRdb kept only the in-frame ones, dropping some. The profile shows roughly 230,000 clones, 83% of them singletons. The source material was peripheral blood. All receptors derive from a man aged 35 to 55 with active or convalescent COVID-19. Both conserved end residues are part of each CDR3. D genes are given only for firm matches. Some rows have no size entry. The others give once, few or many, or a class for an expanded clone.

J: TRBJ2-1; D: TRBD1; V: TRBV15; size: -; DNA: TGTGCCACCAGCCGAGACAGGGTCTACAATGAGCAGTTCTTC; CDR3: CATSRDRVYNEQFF
J: TRBJ2-7; D: TRBD1; V: TRBV27; size: -; DNA: TGTGCCAGCAGTTTCTTGACCGGGACAGAGACCTACGAGCAGTACTTC; CDR3: CASSFLTGTETYEQYF
J: TRBJ2-1; D: -; V: TRBV5-1; size: -; DNA: TGCGCCAGCAGTTTGGCACCGGGGGTCCACAATGAGCAGTTCTTC; CDR3: CASSLAPGVHNEQFF
J: TRBJ1-6; D: -; V: TRBV7-9; size: -; DNA: TGTGCCAGCAGCTTGTCCAGGGTAATGGATTCACCCCTCCACTTT; CDR3: CASSLSRVMDSPLHF
J: TRBJ2-6; D: TRBD1; V: TRBV6-5; size: -; DNA: TGTGCCAGCAGCACAGGGGGCTCTGGGGCCAACGTCCTGACTTTC; CDR3: CASSTGGSGANVLTF
J: TRBJ1-5; D: TRBD1; V: TRBV6-2/TRBV6-3; size: -; DNA: TGTGCCAGCAGTTACACGACAGGGGTCCAGCCCCAGCATTTT; CDR3: CASSYTTGVQPQHF
J: TRBJ2-1; D: TRBD2; V: TRBV5-1; size: -; DNA: TGCGCCAGCAGCAAAAGAACTAGCGGGAGGGTATCCTACAATGAGCAGTTCTTC; CDR3: CASSKRTSGRVSYNEQFF
J: TRBJ2-7; D: -; V: TRBV3-1/TRBV3-2; size: -; DNA: TGTGCCAGCAGCCAACACAGTAAGTCCTACGAGCAGTACTTC; CDR3: CASSQHSKSYEQYF
J: TRBJ2-7; D: -; V: TRBV21-1; size: -; DNA: TGTGCCAGCAGCGCTATGGGCAGGGACTACGAGCAGTACTTC; CDR3: CASSAMGRDYEQYF
J: TRBJ2-2; D: -; V: TRBV27; size: -; DNA: TGTGCCAGCAGTAAACTAGGCGCCGGGGAGCTGTTTTTT; CDR3: CASSKLGAGELFF
J: TRBJ1-5; D: -; V: TRBV12-3/TRBV12-4; size: -; DNA: TGTGCCAGCAGTTTCCGAGTGAATCAGCCCCAGCATTTT; CDR3: CASSFRVNQPQHF
J: TRBJ1-1; D: -; V: TRBV7-9; size: -; DNA: TGTGCCAGCAGCTTAATGTTGACATTTGGTGACACTGAAGCTTTCTTT; CDR3: CASSLMLTFGDTEAFF
J: TRBJ1-4; D: TRBD1; V: TRBV28; size: -; DNA: TGTGCCAGCAGTGGGCCCCAGGGGGCGGCTAATGAAAAACTGTTTTTT; CDR3: CASSGPQGAANEKLFF
J: TRBJ1-1; D: -; V: TRBV21-1; size: -; DNA: TGTGCCAGCAGCAAATGGGGCAGGCATAACACTGAAGCTTTCTTT; CDR3: CASSKWGRHNTEAFF
J: TRBJ1-4; D: TRBD1; V: TRBV6-2/TRBV6-3; size: once; DNA: TGTGCCAGCAGCCCGGACAGGGGGCATGCTAATGAAAAACTGTTTTTT; CDR3: CASSPDRGHANEKLFF
J: TRBJ2-5; D: -; V: TRBV25-1; size: -; DNA: TGTGCCAGCTCTAGTTCGGGACTCACTGTGATCCAGACCCAGTACTTC; CDR3: CASSSSGLTVIQTQYF
J: TRBJ1-2; D: TRBD1; V: TRBV28; size: -; DNA: TGTGCCAGCAGTTTAACCCCCGGGACAGGGGGCGGCTACACCTTC; CDR3: CASSLTPGTGGGYTF
J: TRBJ1-4; D: -; V: TRBV12-3/TRBV12-4; size: -; DNA: TGTGCCAGCAGCCGCGGACTTACCGGGGAACTGTTTTTT; CDR3: CASSRGLTGELFF